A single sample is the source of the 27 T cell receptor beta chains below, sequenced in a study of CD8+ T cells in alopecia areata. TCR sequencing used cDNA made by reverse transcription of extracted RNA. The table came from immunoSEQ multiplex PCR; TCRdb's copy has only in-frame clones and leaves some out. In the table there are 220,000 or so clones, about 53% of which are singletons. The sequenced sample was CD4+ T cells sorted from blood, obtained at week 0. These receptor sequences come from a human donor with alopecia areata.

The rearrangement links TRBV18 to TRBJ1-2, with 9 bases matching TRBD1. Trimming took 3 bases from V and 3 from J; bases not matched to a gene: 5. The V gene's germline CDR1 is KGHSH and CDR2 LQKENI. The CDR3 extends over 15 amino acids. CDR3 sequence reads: CASSPNRGRDYGYTF. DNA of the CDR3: TGTGCCAGCTCACCCAACAGGGGGCGTGACTATGGCTACACCTTC.

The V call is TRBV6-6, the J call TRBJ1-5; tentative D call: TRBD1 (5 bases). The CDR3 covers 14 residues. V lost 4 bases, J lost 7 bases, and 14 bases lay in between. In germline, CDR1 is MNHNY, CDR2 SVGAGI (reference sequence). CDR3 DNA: TGTGCCAGCAGTTTAAGTGGGACGAACCAGCCCCAGCATTTT. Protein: CASSLSGTNQPQHF.

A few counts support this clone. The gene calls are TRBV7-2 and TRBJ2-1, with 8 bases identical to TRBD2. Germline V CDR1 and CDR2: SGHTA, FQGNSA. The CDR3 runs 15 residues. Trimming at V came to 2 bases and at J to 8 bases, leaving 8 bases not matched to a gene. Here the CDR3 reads CASSLQGTSSDEQFF. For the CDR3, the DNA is TGTGCCAGCAGCTTACAAGGGACTAGTAGCGATGAGCAGTTCTTC.

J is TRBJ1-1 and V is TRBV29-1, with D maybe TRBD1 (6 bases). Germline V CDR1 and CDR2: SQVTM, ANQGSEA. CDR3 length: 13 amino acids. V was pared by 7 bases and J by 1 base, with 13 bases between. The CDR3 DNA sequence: TGCAGCGCAACCGACAGGACGAACACTGAAGCTTTCTTT. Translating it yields CSATDRTNTEAFF.

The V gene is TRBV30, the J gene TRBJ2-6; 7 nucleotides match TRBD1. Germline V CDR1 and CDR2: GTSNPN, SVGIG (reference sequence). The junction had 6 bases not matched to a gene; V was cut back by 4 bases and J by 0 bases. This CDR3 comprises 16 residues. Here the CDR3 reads CAWTGQVISGANVLTF. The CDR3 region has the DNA TGTGCCTGGACAGGACAGGTTATCTCTGGGGCCAACGTCCTGACTTTC.

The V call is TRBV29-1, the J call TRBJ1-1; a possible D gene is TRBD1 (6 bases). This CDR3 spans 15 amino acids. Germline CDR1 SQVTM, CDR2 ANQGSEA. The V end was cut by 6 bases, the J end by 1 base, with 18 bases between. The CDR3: CSVVTKGGWNTEAFF. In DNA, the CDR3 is TGCAGCGTCGTTACAAAGGGGGGGTGGAACACTGAAGCTTTCTTT.

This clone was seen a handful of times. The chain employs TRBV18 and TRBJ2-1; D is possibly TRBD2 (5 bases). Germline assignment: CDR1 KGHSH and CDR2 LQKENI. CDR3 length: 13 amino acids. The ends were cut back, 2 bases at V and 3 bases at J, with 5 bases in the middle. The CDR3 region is CASSPEGYNEQFF. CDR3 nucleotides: TGTGCCAGCTCACCAGAGGGCTACAATGAGCAGTTCTTC.

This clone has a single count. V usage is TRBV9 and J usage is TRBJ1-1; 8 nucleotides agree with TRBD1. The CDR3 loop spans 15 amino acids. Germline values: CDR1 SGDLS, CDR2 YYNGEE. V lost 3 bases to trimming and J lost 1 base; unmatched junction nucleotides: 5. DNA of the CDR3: TGTGCCAGCAGCGGAGATGGACAGGGGAACACTGAAGCTTTCTTT. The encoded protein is CASSGDGQGNTEAFF.

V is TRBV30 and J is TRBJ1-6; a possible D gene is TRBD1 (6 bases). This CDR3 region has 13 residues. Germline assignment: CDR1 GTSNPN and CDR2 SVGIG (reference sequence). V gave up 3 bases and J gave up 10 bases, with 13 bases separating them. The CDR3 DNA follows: TGTGCCTGGAGAAATAAGGGGGAATCACCCCTCCACTTT. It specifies CAWRNKGESPLHF.

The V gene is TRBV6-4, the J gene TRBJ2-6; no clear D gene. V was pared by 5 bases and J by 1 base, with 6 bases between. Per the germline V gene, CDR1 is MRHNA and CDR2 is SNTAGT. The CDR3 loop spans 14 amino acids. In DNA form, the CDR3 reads TGTGCCAGCAGTCCGGGTTCTGGGGCCAACGTCCTGACTTTC. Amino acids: CASSPGSGANVLTF.

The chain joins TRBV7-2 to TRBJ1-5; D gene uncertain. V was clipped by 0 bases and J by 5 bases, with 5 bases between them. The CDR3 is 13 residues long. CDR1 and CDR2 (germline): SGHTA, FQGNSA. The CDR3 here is CASSLARDQPQHF. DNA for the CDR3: TGTGCCAGCAGCTTAGCGAGGGATCAGCCCCAGCATTTT.

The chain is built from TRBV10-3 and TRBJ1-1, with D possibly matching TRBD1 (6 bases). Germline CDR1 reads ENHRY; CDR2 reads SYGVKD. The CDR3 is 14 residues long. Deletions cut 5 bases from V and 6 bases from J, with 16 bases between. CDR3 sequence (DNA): TGTGCCATCAGTTCAGGGGAGGGTGCTTCTGAAGCTTTCTTT. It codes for CAISSGEGASEAFF.

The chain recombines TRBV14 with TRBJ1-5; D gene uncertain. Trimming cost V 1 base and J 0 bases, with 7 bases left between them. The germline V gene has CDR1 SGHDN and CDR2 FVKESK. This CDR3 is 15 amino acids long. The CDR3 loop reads CASSQAGHSNQPQHF. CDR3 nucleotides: TGTGCCAGCAGCCAAGCCGGGCATAGCAATCAGCCCCAGCATTTT.

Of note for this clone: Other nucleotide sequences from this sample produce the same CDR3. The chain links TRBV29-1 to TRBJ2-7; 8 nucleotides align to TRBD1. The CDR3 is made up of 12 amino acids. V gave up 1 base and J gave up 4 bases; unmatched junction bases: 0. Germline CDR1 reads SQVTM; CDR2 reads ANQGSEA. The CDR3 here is CSVEGQGYEQYF. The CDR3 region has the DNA TGCAGCGTTGAAGGACAGGGGTACGAGCAGTACTTC.

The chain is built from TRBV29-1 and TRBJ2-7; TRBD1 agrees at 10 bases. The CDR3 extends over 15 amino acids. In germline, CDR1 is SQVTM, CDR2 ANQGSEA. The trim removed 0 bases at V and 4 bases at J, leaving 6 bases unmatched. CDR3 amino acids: CSVEDQGQGRYEQYF. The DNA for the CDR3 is TGCAGCGTTGAAGATCAGGGACAGGGGAGGTACGAGCAGTACTTC.

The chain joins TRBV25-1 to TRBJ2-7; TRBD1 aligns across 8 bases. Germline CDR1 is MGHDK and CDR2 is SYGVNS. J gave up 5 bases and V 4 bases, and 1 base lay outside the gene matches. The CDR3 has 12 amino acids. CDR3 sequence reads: CASSAGGHEQYF. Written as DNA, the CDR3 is TGTGCCAGCAGTGCAGGGGGCCACGAGCAGTACTTC.

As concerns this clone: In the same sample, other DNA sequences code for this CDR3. DNA of the CDR3: TGCAGCGTTGATGGGGGCTCTGGAAACACCATATATTTT. This codes for CSVDGGSGNTIYF. The chain uses TRBV29-1 and TRBJ1-3, with TRBD1 as a possible D gene (5 bases). The CDR3 runs to 13 residues. CDR1 is SQVTM and CDR2 is ANQGSEA in the germline V gene. Between the trimmed V and J ends, which lost 3 bases and 0 bases, there was a span of 6 bases.

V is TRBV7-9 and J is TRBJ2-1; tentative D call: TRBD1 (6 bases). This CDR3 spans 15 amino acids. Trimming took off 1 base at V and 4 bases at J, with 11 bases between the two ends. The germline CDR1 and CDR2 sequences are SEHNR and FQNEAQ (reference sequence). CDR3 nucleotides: TGTGCCAGCAGCTTAGGGGGGCGCAGATACAATGAGCAGTTCTTC. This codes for CASSLGGRRYNEQFF.

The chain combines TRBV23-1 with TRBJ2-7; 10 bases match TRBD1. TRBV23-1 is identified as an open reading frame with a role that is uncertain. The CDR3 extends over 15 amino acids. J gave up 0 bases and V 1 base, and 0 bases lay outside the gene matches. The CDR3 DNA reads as TGCGCCAGCAGTCAATGGACAGGGGGCTCCTACGAGCAGTACTTC. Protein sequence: CASSQWTGGSYEQYF.

The CDR3 nucleotides read TGTGCCAGCTCACCAGGGGCGGGACCCACCGAGACCCAGTACTTC. This codes for CASSPGAGPTETQYF. The chain carries TRBV18 and TRBJ2-5, with D perhaps TRBD2 (6 bases). This CDR3 has 15 amino acids. The germline CDR1 and CDR2 sequences are KGHSH and LQKENI. V dropped 2 bases and J dropped 5 bases, with 15 bases sitting between them. Drawing the rest from reference TRBV18 and TRBJ2-5, the complete variable domain is NAGVMQNPRHLVRRRGQEARLRCSPMKGHSHVYWYRQLPEEGLKFMVYLQKENIIDESGMPKERFSAEFPKEGPSILRIQQVVRGDSAAYFCASSPGAGPTETQYFGPGTRLLVL.

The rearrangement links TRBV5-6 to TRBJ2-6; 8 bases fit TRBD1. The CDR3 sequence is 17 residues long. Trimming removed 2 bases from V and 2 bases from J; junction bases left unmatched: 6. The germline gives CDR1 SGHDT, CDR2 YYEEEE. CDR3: CASSFGQGETGANVLTF. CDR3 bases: TGTGCCAGCAGCTTCGGACAGGGCGAAACTGGGGCCAACGTCCTGACTTTC.

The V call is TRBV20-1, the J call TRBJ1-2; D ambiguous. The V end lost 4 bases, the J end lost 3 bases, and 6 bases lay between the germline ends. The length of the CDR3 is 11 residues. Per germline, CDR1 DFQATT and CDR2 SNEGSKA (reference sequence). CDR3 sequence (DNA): TGCAGTGCTACCCCGGACTATGGCTACACCTTC. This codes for CSATPDYGYTF.

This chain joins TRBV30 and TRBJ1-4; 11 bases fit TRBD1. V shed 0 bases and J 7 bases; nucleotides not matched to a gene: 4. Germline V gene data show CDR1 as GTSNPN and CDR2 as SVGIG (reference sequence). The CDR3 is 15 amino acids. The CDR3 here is CAWSVLGTGGEKLFF. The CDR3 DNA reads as TGTGCCTGGAGTGTACTAGGGACAGGGGGTGAAAAACTGTTTTTT.

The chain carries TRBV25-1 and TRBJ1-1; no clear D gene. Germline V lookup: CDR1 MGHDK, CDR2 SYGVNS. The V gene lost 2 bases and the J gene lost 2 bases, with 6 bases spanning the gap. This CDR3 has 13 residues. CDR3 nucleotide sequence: TGTGCCAGCAGTGAAACAAGAAACACTGAAGCTTTCTTT. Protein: CASSETRNTEAFF.

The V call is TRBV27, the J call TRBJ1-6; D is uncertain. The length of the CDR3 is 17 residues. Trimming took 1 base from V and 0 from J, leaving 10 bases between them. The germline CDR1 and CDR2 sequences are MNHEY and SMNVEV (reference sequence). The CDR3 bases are TGTGCCAGCAGTTTATTTTACCTGAGCTCCTATAATTCACCCCTCCACTTT. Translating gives CASSLFYLSSYNSPLHF.

This CDR3 reads CASSSSEFSGNTIYF. Here the CDR3 DNA reads TGTGCCAGCAGCTCATCAGAGTTCTCTGGAAACACCATATATTTT. The rearrangement uses TRBV11-2 and TRBJ1-3; D unresolved. Germline-derived CDR1 and CDR2 are SGHAT and FQNNGV. CDR3 length: 15 residues. Deletions cut 4 bases from V and 0 bases from J, with 10 bases between.

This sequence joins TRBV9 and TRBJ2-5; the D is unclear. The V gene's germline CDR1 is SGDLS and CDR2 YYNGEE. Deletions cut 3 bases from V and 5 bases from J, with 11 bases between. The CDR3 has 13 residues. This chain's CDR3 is CASSERIRETQYF. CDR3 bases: TGTGCCAGCAGCGAAAGAATTCGGGAGACCCAGTACTTC.